Here is one T cell receptor (beta chain) with its context. Researchers ran the PCR with 60 Vbeta and 13 Jbeta primers. Repertoires were generated with immunoSEQ multiplex PCR, while TCRdb's copy carries only in-frame clones and drops some. The table lists under 150,000 clones, approximately 82% of them singletons. The data originate from a study of cytomegalovirus exposure and HLA in healthy donors. Trimming shortened V by 6 bases and J by 1 base, and 8 bases separated the two germline ends. The CDR3 runs to 13 residues. Germline CDR1 and CDR2: MNHNY and SVGAGI (reference sequence). The source of this sequence is a boy between 2 and 10 years old in good health and CMV-seronegative. Sequencing was done on a sample of PBMCs. The chain combines TRBV6-6 with TRBJ2-3; TRBD2 is a possible D gene (5 bases). Here the CDR3 DNA reads TGTGCCAGCAGCCTTAGCGGCACAGATACGCAGTATTTT. Residues: CASSLSGTDTQYF.